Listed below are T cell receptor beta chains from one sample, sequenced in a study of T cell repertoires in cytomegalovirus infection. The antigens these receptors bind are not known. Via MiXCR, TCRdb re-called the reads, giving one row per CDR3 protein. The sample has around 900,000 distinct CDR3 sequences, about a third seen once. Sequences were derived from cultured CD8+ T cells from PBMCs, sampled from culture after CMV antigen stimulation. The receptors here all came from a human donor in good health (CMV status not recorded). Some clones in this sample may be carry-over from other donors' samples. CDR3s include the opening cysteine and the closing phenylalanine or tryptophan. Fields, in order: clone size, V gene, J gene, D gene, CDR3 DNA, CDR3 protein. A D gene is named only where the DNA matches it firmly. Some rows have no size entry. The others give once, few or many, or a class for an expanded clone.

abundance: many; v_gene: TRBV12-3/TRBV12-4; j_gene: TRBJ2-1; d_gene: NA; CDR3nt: TGTGCCAGCAGTTTGAAAAGCTACAATGAGCAGTTCTTC; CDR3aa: CASSLKSYNEQFF
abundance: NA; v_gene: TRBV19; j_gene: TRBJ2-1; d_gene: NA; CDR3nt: TGTGCCAGTACCGGGACCTCCTACAATGAGCAGTTCTTC; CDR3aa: CASTGTSYNEQFF
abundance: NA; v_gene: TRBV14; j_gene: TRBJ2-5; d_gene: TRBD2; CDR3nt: TGTGCCAGCAGCCACATAGCGGGGGTCACCCAGGAGACCCAGTACTTC; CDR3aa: CASSHIAGVTQETQYF
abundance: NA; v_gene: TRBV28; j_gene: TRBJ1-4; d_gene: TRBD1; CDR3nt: TGTGCCAGCAGTCGGGGTTCTTCCAGGGGGCCTGGTGAAAAACTGTTTTTT; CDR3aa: CASSRGSSRGPGEKLFF
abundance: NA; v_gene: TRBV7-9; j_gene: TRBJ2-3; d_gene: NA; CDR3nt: TGTGCCAGCAGTTCGCGGTTTACGCAGTATTTT; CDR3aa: CASSSRFTQYF
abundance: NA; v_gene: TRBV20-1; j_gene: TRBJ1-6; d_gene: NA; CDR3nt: TGCAGTGCTAGTAACAGGGTTGAGATCTATAATTCACCCCTCCACTTT; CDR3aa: CSASNRVEIYNSPLHF
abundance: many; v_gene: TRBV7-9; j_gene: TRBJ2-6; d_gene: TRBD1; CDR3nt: TGTGCCAGCTCAGGGGGCACTGGGGCCAACGTCCTGACTTTC; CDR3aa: CASSGGTGANVLTF
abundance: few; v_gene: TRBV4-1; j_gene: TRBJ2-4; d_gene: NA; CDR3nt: TGCGCCAGCAGCCCCGGGGCTAGAAGAAGAGTGGACATTCAGTACTTC; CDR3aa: CASSPGARRRVDIQYF
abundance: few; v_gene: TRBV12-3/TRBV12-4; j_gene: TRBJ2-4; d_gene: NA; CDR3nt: TGTGCCAGCATTGTCGATTTACGAAGAGGGAACATTCAGTACTTC; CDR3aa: CASIVDLRRGNIQYF
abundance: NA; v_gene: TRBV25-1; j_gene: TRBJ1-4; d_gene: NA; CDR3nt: TGTGCCAGCAGTGAAGGACGCGGCGATTTTAGTGGTGAAAAACTGTTTTTT; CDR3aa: CASSEGRGDFSGEKLFF
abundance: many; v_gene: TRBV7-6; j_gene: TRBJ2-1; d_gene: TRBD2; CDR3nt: TGTGCCAGCCGTCGGGACCTGGGTAGCGGGTACAATGAGCAGTTCTTC; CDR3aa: CASRRDLGSGYNEQFF
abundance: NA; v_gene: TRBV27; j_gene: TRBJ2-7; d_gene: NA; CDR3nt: TGTGCCAGCAGTTTTGGGCAGAGCTCCTACGAGCAGTACTTC; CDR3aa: CASSFGQSSYEQYF
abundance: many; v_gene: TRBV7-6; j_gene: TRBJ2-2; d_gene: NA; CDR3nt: TGTGCCAGCAGCCCACGGGGGGAGCTGTTTTTT; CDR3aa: CASSPRGELFF
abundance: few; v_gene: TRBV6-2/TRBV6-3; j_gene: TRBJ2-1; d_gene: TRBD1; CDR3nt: TGTGCCAGCCTAGACAGGGATAACCTGTTGGAAAATGAGCAGTTCTTC; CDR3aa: CASLDRDNLLENEQFF
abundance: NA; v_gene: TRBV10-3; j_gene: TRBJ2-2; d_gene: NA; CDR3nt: TGTGCCATCAAGAGCGCCAGGGACGACAGCCTCACCGGGGAGCTGTTTTTT; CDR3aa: CAIKSARDDSLTGELFF
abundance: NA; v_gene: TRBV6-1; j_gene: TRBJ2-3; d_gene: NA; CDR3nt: TGTGCCAGCAGTGAAAACCCCAGCACAGATACGCAGTATTTT; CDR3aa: CASSENPSTDTQYF
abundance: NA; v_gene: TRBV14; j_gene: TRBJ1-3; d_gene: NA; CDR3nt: TGTGCCAGCAGCCAAGGGGCCCTCGGGGACACCATATATTTT; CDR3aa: CASSQGALGDTIYF
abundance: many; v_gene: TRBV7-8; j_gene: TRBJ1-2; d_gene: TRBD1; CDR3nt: TGTGCCAGCAGCGTAGGAGGACAGGGGGCGATTTTTTACTATGGCTACACCTTC; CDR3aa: CASSVGGQGAIFYYGYTF
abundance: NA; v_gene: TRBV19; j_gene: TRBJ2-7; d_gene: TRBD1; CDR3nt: TGTGCCAGTAGTCCATACCGACAGGGGAGGCACGAGCAGTACTTC; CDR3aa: CASSPYRQGRHEQYF
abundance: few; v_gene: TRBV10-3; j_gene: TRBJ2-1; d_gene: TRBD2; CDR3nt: TGTGCCATCAGTGAGCCCTGGACTAGCATCAATGAGCAGTTCTTC; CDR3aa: CAISEPWTSINEQFF
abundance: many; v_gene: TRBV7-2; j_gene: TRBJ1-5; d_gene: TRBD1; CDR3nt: TGTGCCAGCAGCCGTGACAGGGGAGGCAATCAGCCCCAGCATTTT; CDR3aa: CASSRDRGGNQPQHF
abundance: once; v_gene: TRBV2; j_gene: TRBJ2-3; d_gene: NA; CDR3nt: TGTGCCAACAAATCGTATGGCACCGGCACAGATACGCAGTATTTT; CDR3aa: CANKSYGTGTDTQYF
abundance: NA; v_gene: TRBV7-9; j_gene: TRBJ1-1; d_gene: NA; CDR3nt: TGTGCCAGCAGCTCCAGAGTTGGGAACACTGAAGCTTTCTTT; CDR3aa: CASSSRVGNTEAFF
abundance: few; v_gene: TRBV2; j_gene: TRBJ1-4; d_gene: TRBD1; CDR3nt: TGTGCCAGCAGTGGGACTGGACAGGGAACTAATGAAAAACTGTTTTTT; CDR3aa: CASSGTGQGTNEKLFF
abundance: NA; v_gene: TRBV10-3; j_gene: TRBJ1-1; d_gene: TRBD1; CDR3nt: TGTGCCATCAGTGAGGCCCCCCGGGACAGGAACACTGAAGCTTTCTTT; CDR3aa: CAISEAPRDRNTEAFF
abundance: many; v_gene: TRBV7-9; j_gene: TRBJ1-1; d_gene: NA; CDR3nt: TGTGCCAGCAGCTCCCCCCAGGGAAACACTGAAGCTTTCTTT; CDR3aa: CASSSPQGNTEAFF
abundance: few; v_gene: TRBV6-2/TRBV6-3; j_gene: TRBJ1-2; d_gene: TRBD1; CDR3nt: TGTGCCAGCAGTTACTCGAGACAGGGGGCGGATGGCTACACCTTC; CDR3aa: CASSYSRQGADGYTF
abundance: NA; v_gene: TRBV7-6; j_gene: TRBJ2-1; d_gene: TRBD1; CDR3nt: TGTGCCTGGGGACAGGGAGGGAACAATGAGCAGTTCTTC; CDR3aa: CAWGQGGNNEQFF
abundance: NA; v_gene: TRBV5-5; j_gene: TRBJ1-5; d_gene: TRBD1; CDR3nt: TGTGCCAGCAGCTTGGAATACCGACAGGGTAATCAGCCCCAGCATTTT; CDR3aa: CASSLEYRQGNQPQHF
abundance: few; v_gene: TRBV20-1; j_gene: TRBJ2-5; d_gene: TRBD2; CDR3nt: TGCAGTGCAAGGGGACTAGCGGGGGCTCAAGAGACCCAGTACTTC; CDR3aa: CSARGLAGAQETQYF
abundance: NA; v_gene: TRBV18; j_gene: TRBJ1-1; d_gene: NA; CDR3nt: TGTGCCAGCTCACCGCCGTGGGACGCGGTAACTGAAGCTTTCTTT; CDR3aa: CASSPPWDAVTEAFF
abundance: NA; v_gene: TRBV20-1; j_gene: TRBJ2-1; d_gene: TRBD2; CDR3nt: TGCAGTGCTAGAGGACTAGCGGGGGCCCTAACGTACAATGAGCAGTTCTTC; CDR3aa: CSARGLAGALTYNEQFF
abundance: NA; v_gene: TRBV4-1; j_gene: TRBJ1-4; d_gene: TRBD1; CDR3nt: TGCGCCAGCAGCCCGGGACAGCTCCTTCATGAAAAACTGTTTTTT; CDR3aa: CASSPGQLLHEKLFF
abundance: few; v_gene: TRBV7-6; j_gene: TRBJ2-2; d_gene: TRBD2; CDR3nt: TGTGCCAGCAGCTTAAACCCACACGGGGGGGAAACCGGGGAGCTGTTTTTT; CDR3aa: CASSLNPHGGETGELFF
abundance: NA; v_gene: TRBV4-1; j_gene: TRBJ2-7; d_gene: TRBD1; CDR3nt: TGCGCCAGCAGCCTAAAGGTAGACAGGGGGTCCTTCTCCTACGAGCAGTACTTC; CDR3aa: CASSLKVDRGSFSYEQYF
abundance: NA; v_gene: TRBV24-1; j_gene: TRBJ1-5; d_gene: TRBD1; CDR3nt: TGTGCCACCAGCTACAGGGGAGAGGATCAGCCCCAGCATTTT; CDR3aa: CATSYRGEDQPQHF
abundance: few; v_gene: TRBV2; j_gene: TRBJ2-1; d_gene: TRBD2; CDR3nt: TGTGCCAGCATGGGGACTAGCGGGGGGCGGCCCTACAATGAGCAGTTCTTC; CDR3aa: CASMGTSGGRPYNEQFF
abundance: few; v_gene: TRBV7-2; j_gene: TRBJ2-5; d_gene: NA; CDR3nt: TGTGCCAGCAGCTCCTTCAAGTGGAGGGTTGAGACCCAGTACTTC; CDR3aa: CASSSFKWRVETQYF
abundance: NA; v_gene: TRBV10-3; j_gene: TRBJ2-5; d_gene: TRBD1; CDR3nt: TGTGCCATCAGTGAGTCGACAGGGGGCCGTGAAGAGACCCAGTACTTC; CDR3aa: CAISESTGGREETQYF
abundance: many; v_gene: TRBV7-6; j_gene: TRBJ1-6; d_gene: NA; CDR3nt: TGTGCCAGCAGCTCCGAGCTCAGTGGGTATAATTCACCCCTCCACTTT; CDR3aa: CASSSELSGYNSPLHF
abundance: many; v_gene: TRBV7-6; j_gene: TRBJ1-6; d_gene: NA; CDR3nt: TGTGCCAGCAGCTTAGTGATGACCCAGAGCTCCTATAATTCACCCCTCCACTTT; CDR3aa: CASSLVMTQSSYNSPLHF
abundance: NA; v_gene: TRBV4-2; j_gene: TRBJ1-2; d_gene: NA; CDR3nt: TGTGCCAGCAGCCAAGCCTTCGAGGGACAAGGAGAAAGCTACACCTTC; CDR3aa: CASSQAFEGQGESYTF
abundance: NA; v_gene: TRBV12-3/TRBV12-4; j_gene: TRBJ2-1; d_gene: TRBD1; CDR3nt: TGTGCCAGCAGCCTAGGAGTCAGGGGGAACAATGAGCAGTTCTTC; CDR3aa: CASSLGVRGNNEQFF
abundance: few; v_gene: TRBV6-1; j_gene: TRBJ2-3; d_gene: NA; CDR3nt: TGTGCCAGCAGTGAAGTGTACCTCGATGTTCTAACTAGCACAGATACGCAGTATTTT; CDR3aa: CASSEVYLDVLTSTDTQYF
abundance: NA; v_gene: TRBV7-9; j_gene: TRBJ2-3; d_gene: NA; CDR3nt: TGTGCCAGCAGCGCCAAAGGGGCCACAGATACGCAGTATTTT; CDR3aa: CASSAKGATDTQYF
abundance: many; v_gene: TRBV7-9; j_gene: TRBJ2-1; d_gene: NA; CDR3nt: TGTGCCAGCAGCGGACTCTCTGGGGGACGGCCTAGGAATGAGCAGTTCTTC; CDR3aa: CASSGLSGGRPRNEQFF
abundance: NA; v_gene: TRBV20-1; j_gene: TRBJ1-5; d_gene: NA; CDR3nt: TGCAGTGCTAGAGAATTGCGGCAGGGGAAGAATCAGCCCCAGCATTTT; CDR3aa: CSARELRQGKNQPQHF
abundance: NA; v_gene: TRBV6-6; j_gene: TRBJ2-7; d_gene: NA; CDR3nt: TGTGCCAGCAGTTACTCTTTTGGGAACAAGCAGTACTTC; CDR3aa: CASSYSFGNKQYF
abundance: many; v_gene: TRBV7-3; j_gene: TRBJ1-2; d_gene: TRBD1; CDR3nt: TGTGCCAGCAGCTCCCGGACAGGGGGGGGCTATGGCTACACCTTC; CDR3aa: CASSSRTGGGYGYTF
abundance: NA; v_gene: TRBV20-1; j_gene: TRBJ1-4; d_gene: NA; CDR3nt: TGCAGTGCTAGAGAAGAAGAAGGGCCGTTTAATGAAAAACTGTTTTTT; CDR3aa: CSAREEEGPFNEKLFF
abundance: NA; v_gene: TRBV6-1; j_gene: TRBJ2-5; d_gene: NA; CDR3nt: TGTGCCAGCAGTGAACGAGAGGGAGTCGGACGGGAGACCCAGTACTTC; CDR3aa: CASSEREGVGRETQYF
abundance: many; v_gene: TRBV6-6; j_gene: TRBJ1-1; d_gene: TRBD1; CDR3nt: TGTGCCAGCAGTGGGGACAGTGGAGCTTTCTTT; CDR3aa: CASSGDSGAFF
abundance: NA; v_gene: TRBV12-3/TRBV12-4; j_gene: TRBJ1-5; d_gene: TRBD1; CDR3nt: TGTGCCAGCAGTTCAACAGGACAGGGTCACAATCAGCCCCAGCATTTT; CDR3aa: CASSSTGQGHNQPQHF
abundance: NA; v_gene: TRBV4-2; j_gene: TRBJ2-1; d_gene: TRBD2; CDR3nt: TGTGCCAGCAGCCAAGATCGGGCTAGCGGCTACAATGAGCAGTTCTTC; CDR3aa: CASSQDRASGYNEQFF
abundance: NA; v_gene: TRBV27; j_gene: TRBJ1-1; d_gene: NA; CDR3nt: TGTGCCAGCACCCCTTGGGGGGTGGGGAACACTGTAGCTTTCTTT; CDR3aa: CASTPWGVGNTVAFF
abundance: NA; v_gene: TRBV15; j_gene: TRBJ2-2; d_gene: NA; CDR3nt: TGTGCCACCAGCGCTAGTACAGGGAGGAGGTACACCGGGGAGCTGTTTTTT; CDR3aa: CATSASTGRRYTGELFF
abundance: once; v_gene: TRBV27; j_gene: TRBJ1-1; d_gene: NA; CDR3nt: TGTGCCAGCAGTTACTCAGGGCCCCTCTCTGAAGCTTTCTTT; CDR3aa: CASSYSGPLSEAFF
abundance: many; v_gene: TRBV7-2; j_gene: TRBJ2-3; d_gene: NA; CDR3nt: TGTGCCAGCAGCTTAGATCGGACTAACCCTAGCACAGATACGCAGTATTTT; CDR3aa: CASSLDRTNPSTDTQYF
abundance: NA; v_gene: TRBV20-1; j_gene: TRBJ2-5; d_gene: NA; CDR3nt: TGCAGTGCTAGAGAAGCGGAAGAGACCCAGTACTTC; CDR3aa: CSAREAEETQYF